This T cell receptor (beta chain) originates from a study of T cell responses to AZD1222 COVID-19 vaccine. Study overall: Researchers grouped second doses given at about 4 or about 12 weeks into one pool.

The protocol was immunoSEQ multiplex PCR, while the TCRdb copy is restricted to in-frame clones and leaves out a portion. Of approximately 100,000 clones listed, around 95% were seen once; the top ten hold roughly 2%. CDR1 is MNHEY and CDR2 is SMNVEV in the germline V gene (reference sequence). Trimming removed 3 bases from V and 4 bases from J, with 10 bases in between. The CDR3 is made up of 14 amino acids. Notes on this clone: As yet, its antigen is unknown.

Findings and caveats of the study: After two AZD1222 doses, spike-specific TCR breadth and depth rose versus day 0. Only after the peak T cell response were repertoires sampled. Baseline serostatus was positive in only a handful of AZD1222 recipients.

The chain joins TRBV27 to TRBJ2-1, with D perhaps TRBD2 (5 bases). The receptor comes from an adult in good health. Material: peripheral blood, obtained on day 0 of AZD1222 vaccination. CDR3 in DNA: TGTGCCAGCAGTTTTTTGGCGGGTTACAATGAGCAGTTCTTC. Its translation is CASSFLAGYNEQFF.